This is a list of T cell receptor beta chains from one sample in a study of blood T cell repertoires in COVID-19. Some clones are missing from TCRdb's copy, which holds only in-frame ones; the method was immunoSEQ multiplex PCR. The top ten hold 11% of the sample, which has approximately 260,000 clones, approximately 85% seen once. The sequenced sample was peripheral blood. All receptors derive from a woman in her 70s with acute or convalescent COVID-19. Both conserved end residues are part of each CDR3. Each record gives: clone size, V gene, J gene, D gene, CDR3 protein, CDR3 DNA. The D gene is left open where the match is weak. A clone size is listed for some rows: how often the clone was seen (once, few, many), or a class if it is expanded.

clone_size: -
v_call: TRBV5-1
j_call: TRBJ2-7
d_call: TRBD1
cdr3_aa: CASSLSGTGEQYF
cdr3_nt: TGCGCCAGCAGCTTGTCTGGGACAGGCGAGCAGTACTTC

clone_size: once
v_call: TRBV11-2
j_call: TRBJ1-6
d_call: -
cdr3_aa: CASSFLEGNSPLHF
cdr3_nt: TGTGCCAGCAGCTTCCTCGAGGGTAATTCACCCCTCCACTTT

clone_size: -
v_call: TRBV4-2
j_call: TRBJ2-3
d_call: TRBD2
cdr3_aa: CASSQERGGRDTQYF
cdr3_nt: TGTGCCAGCAGCCAAGAGCGGGGGGGCCGTGATACGCAGTATTTT

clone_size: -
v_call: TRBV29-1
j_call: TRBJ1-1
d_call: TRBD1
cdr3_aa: CSVEEDRGKTEAFF
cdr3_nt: TGCAGCGTTGAAGAAGACAGGGGTAAGACTGAAGCTTTCTTT

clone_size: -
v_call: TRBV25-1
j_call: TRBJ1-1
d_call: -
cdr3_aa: CASSVGGRSEAFF
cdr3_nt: TGTGCCAGCAGTGTCGGGGGTAGATCTGAAGCTTTCTTT

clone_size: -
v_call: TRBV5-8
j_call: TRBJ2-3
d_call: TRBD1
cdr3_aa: CASSAQQGGTDTQYF
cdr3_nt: TGTGCCAGCAGCGCACAACAGGGGGGCACAGATACGCAGTATTTT

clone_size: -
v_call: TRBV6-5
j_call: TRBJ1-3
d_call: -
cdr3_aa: CASKTPGNTIYF
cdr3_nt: TGTGCCAGCAAGACTCCTGGAAACACCATATATTTT

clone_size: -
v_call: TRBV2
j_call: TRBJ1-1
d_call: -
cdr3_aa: CASYREKGNTEAFF
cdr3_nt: TGTGCCAGTTACAGGGAAAAGGGAAACACTGAAGCTTTCTTT

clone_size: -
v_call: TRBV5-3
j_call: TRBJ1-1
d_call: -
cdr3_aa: CARSPPQREAFF
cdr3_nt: TGTGCCAGAAGCCCTCCTCAGCGAGAAGCTTTCTTT

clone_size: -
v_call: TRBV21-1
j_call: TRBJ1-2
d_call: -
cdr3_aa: CASSKRSDSSNYGYTF
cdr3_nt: TGTGCCAGCAGCAAAAGGTCCGACAGTTCTAACTATGGCTACACCTTC

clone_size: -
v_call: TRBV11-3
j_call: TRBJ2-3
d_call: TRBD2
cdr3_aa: CASSPGTAGGADTQYF
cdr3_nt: TGTGCCAGCAGCCCGGGCACAGCGGGGGGTGCAGATACGCAGTATTTT

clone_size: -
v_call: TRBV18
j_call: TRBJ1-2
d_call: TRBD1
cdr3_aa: CASSPYQGDYYGYTF
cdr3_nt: TGTGCCAGCTCACCATACCAGGGGGATTACTATGGCTACACCTTC

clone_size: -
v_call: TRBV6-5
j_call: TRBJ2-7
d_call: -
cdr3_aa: CASRDRFYGAKQYF
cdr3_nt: TGTGCCAGCAGGGACCGATTTTATGGGGCCAAGCAGTACTTC

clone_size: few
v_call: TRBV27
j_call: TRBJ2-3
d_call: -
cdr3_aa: CASSGGTANTDTQYF
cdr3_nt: TGTGCCAGCAGTGGGGGGACAGCTAACACAGATACGCAGTATTTT

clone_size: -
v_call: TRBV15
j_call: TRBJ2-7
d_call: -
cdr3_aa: CATSREGSNSYEQYF
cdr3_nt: TGTGCCACCAGCAGAGAGGGCAGCAATTCCTACGAGCAGTACTTC

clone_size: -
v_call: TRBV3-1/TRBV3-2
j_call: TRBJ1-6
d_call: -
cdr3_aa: CASSHRGTESPLHF
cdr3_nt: TGTGCCAGCAGCCACCGGGGTACGGAATCACCCCTCCACTTT

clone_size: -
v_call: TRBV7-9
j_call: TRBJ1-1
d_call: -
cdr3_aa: CASSLVMNTEAFF
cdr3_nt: TGTGCCAGCAGCTTAGTCATGAACACTGAAGCTTTCTTT

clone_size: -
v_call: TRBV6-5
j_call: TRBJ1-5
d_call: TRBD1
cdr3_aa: CASTRTGGQPQHF
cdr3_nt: TGTGCCAGCACCCGGACAGGGGGTCAGCCCCAGCATTTT

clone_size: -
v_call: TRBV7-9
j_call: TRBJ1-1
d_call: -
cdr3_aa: CASSLRGNTEAFF
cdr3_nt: TGTGCCAGCAGCTTACGGGGGAACACTGAAGCTTTCTTT

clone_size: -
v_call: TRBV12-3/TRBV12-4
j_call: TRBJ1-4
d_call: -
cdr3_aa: CASSLVSELFF
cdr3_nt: TGTGCCAGCAGTTTGGTATCGGAACTGTTTTTT

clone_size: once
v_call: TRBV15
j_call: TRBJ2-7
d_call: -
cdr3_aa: CATSKPGVVYEQYF
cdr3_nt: TGTGCCACCAGCAAACCCGGGGTGGTCTACGAGCAGTACTTC

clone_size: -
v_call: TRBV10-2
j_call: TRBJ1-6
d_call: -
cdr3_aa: CASSHRVEDSPLHF
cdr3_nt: TGCGCCAGCAGCCACAGGGTCGAAGATTCACCCCTCCACTTT

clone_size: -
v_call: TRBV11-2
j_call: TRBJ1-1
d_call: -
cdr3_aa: CASSRQRGLTEAFF
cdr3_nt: TGTGCCAGCAGCAGACAGCGGGGGTTAACTGAAGCTTTCTTT

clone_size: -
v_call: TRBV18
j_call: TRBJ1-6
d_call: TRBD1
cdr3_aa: CASSPEGARPYSPLHF
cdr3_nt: TGTGCCAGCTCACCGGAGGGGGCCAGGCCGTATTCACCCCTCCACTTT

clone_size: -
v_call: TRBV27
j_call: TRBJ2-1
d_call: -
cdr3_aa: CASRSMGNRASEQFF
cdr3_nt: TGTGCCAGCAGGTCGATGGGCAATCGCGCGTCCGAGCAGTTCTTC

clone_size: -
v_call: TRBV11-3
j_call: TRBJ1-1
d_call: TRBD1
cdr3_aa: CASSLYRGTEAFF
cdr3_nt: TGTGCCAGCAGCTTATACAGGGGCACTGAAGCTTTCTTT

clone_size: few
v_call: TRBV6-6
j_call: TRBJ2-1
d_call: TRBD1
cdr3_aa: CASSIGQGEYNEQFF
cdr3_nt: TGTGCCAGCAGTATCGGACAGGGGGAATACAATGAGCAGTTCTTC

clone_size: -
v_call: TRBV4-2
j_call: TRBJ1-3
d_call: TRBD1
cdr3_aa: CASSQRAPGQGNTIYF
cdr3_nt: TGTGCCAGCAGCCAAAGGGCCCCGGGACAGGGGAACACCATATATTTT